The source of this TCR beta chain is a study of blood T cell repertoires in COVID-19. Background on the study: The origin of the acute and convalescent COVID-19 samples was the United States, Italy and Spain.

The length of the CDR3 is 14 residues. Germline CDR1 reads LNHDA; CDR2 reads SQIVND (reference sequence). The V gene lost 6 bases and the J gene lost 3 bases, with 14 bases spanning the gap. Sequencing was performed with immunoSEQ multiplex PCR; in TCRdb, only in-frame clones are kept and a portion is missing. The sample holds 140,000 or so clones, approximately 82% seen once. The chain uses TRBV19 and TRBJ1-2; a weak D match, TRBD1 (5 bases). Sequenced material: peripheral blood. The TCR sequence derives from a man aged 55 to 70 with active or convalescent COVID-19. Here the CDR3 reads CASRAGPVYYGYTF. As DNA, the CDR3 is TGTGCCAGTAGAGCAGGGCCAGTTTACTATGGCTACACCTTC.